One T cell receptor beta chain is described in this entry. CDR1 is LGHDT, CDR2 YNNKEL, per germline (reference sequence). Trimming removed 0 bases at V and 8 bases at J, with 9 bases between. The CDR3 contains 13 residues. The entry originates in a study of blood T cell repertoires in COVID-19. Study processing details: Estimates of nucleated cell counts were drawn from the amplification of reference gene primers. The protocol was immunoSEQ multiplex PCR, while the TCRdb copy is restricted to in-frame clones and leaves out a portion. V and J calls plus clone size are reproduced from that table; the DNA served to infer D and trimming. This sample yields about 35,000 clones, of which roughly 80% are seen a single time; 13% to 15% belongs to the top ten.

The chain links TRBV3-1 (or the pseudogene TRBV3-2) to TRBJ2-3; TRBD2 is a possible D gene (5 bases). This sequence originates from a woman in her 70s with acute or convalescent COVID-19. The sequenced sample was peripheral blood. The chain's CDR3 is CASSQEPRGTQYF. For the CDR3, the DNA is TGTGCCAGCAGCCAAGAGCCCCGGGGTACGCAGTATTTT.